The rows below give T cell receptor beta chains drawn from one sample of a study of beta chain features in type 1 diabetes. TCRdb's table, derived via immunoSEQ multiplex PCR, lists solely in-frame clones and lacks some. Among 900,000 or so clones listed, about a sixth were seen once. What was sequenced was naive CD4+ T cells from blood. The receptors originated from a woman in her late teens or twenties in good health. The CDR3 runs from the conserved cysteine through the conserved F or W. The D gene is left open where the match is weak. The size entry is marked missing in some rows and otherwise reads once, few, many or a size class.

CDR3aa: CASSQASDSVLYEQYF; CDR3nt: TGCGCCAGCAGCCAAGCTTCAGACTCCGTCCTCTACGAGCAGTACTTC; abundance: .; d_gene: .; j_gene: TRBJ2-7; v_gene: TRBV4-1
CDR3aa: CASSPGTSGQDTQYF; CDR3nt: TGTGCCAGCAGCCCAGGGACTAGCGGACAAGATACGCAGTATTTT; abundance: few; d_gene: TRBD2; j_gene: TRBJ2-3; v_gene: TRBV9
CDR3aa: CASSWSGTGSMNTEAFF; CDR3nt: TGTGCCAGCAGCTGGTCCGGGACAGGGTCAATGAACACTGAAGCTTTCTTT; abundance: few; d_gene: TRBD1; j_gene: TRBJ1-1; v_gene: TRBV11-2
CDR3aa: CASSDFVAGFGGELFF; CDR3nt: TGTGCCAGCAGTGATTTTGTGGCAGGCTTTGGCGGGGAGCTGTTTTTT; abundance: .; d_gene: .; j_gene: TRBJ2-2; v_gene: TRBV25-1
CDR3aa: CAISSVGSEETQYF; CDR3nt: TGTGCCATCAGTAGTGTAGGAAGCGAAGAGACCCAGTACTTC; abundance: once; d_gene: .; j_gene: TRBJ2-5; v_gene: TRBV10-3
CDR3aa: CASSPGTGPDTQYF; CDR3nt: TGTGCCAGCAGCCCCGGGACAGGGCCAGATACGCAGTATTTT; abundance: .; d_gene: TRBD1; j_gene: TRBJ2-3; v_gene: TRBV7-2
CDR3aa: CASSLPGRNTEAFF; CDR3nt: TGTGCCAGCAGTTTACCGGGCAGGAACACTGAAGCTTTCTTT; abundance: few; d_gene: .; j_gene: TRBJ1-1; v_gene: TRBV28
CDR3aa: CASSSEPQGNYEQYF; CDR3nt: TGCGCCAGCAGCTCCGAACCCCAGGGGAACTACGAGCAGTACTTC; abundance: few; d_gene: .; j_gene: TRBJ2-7; v_gene: TRBV5-1
CDR3aa: CASSFIGGQWPNIQYF; CDR3nt: TGTGCCAGCAGCTTTATAGGGGGGCAGTGGCCGAACATTCAGTACTTC; abundance: .; d_gene: .; j_gene: TRBJ2-4; v_gene: TRBV11-2
CDR3aa: CASSSRGTGGEAFF; CDR3nt: TGTGCCAGCAGCTCCCGGGGGACAGGGGGTGAAGCTTTCTTT; abundance: few; d_gene: TRBD1; j_gene: TRBJ1-1; v_gene: TRBV7-9
CDR3aa: CASRFPGGPGYEQYF; CDR3nt: TGTGCCAGCAGATTCCCGGGAGGGCCGGGCTACGAGCAGTACTTC; abundance: few; d_gene: TRBD2; j_gene: TRBJ2-7; v_gene: TRBV28
CDR3aa: CASSIDQGPKYF; CDR3nt: TGTGCCAGCAGCATAGACCAGGGTCCCAAGTACTTC; abundance: few; d_gene: .; j_gene: TRBJ2-7; v_gene: TRBV7-3
CDR3aa: CASSYRLTGVQYF; CDR3nt: TGTGCCAGCAGTTACAGGTTAACAGGGGTGCAGTATTTT; abundance: .; d_gene: TRBD1; j_gene: TRBJ2-3; v_gene: TRBV6-5
CDR3aa: CSVAAGGTDTQYF; CDR3nt: TGCAGCGTTGCGGCGGGAGGCACAGATACGCAGTATTTT; abundance: .; d_gene: TRBD2; j_gene: TRBJ2-3; v_gene: TRBV29-1
CDR3aa: CASSLIGTYSTDTQYF; CDR3nt: TGCGCCAGCAGCTTGATTGGGACTTACAGCACAGATACGCAGTATTTT; abundance: few; d_gene: .; j_gene: TRBJ2-3; v_gene: TRBV5-1
CDR3aa: CASSRQGGSQETQYF; CDR3nt: TGTGCCAGCAGCCGACAGGGAGGGTCCCAAGAGACCCAGTACTTC; abundance: few; d_gene: .; j_gene: TRBJ2-5; v_gene: TRBV4-2
CDR3aa: CASSLTGALQETQYF; CDR3nt: TGTGCCAGCAGTTTGACCGGGGCTCTCCAAGAGACCCAGTACTTC; abundance: .; d_gene: .; j_gene: TRBJ2-5; v_gene: TRBV28
CDR3aa: CASSLSGATGEQYF; CDR3nt: TGTGCCAGTAGTCTGTCCGGGGCGACGGGGGAGCAGTACTTC; abundance: .; d_gene: .; j_gene: TRBJ2-7; v_gene: TRBV19
CDR3aa: CASSLLPGLAGVGSDTQYF; CDR3nt: TGTGCCAGCAGCTTACTACCGGGACTAGCGGGAGTGGGTTCAGATACGCAGTATTTT; abundance: .; d_gene: TRBD2; j_gene: TRBJ2-3; v_gene: TRBV7-9
CDR3aa: CATRDPGQGYIEQFF; CDR3nt: TGTGCCACAAGAGATCCGGGACAAGGATATATTGAGCAGTTCTTC; abundance: few; d_gene: .; j_gene: TRBJ2-1; v_gene: TRBV19
CDR3aa: CASSRRGTSGSSDTGELFF; CDR3nt: TGTGCCAGCAGCAGGCGGGGAACTAGCGGGAGTTCCGACACCGGGGAGCTGTTTTTT; abundance: .; d_gene: TRBD2; j_gene: TRBJ2-2; v_gene: TRBV9
CDR3aa: CASSLMGTGGSGNTIYF; CDR3nt: TGTGCCAGCAGCTTAATGGGGACAGGTGGCTCTGGAAACACCATATATTTT; abundance: few; d_gene: TRBD1; j_gene: TRBJ1-3; v_gene: TRBV7-6
CDR3aa: CASSPFSGQNQETQYF; CDR3nt: TGTGCCAGCAGCCCCTTTAGCGGGCAGAACCAAGAGACCCAGTACTTC; abundance: .; d_gene: TRBD2; j_gene: TRBJ2-5; v_gene: TRBV5-8
CDR3aa: CASSNRPTSGAYNEQFF; CDR3nt: TGTGCCAGCAGCAACCGCCCGACTAGCGGGGCTTACAATGAGCAGTTCTTC; abundance: few; d_gene: .; j_gene: TRBJ2-1; v_gene: TRBV21-1
CDR3aa: CASSEYGTVELFF; CDR3nt: TGTGCCAGCAGTGAATACGGAACGGTGGAACTGTTTTTT; abundance: .; d_gene: .; j_gene: TRBJ1-4; v_gene: TRBV25-1
CDR3aa: CASLGTGELFF; CDR3nt: TGTGCCAGCCTCGGCACCGGGGAGCTGTTTTTT; abundance: .; d_gene: .; j_gene: TRBJ2-2; v_gene: TRBV28
CDR3aa: CASSLGTGTSGINEQFF; CDR3nt: TGCGCCAGCAGCCTAGGCACCGGGACTAGCGGGATCAATGAGCAGTTCTTC; abundance: .; d_gene: TRBD2; j_gene: TRBJ2-1; v_gene: TRBV5-1
CDR3aa: CASSFRVGRGQGEAFF; CDR3nt: TGCGCCAGCAGCTTTCGGGTGGGACGGGGACAGGGTGAAGCTTTCTTT; abundance: .; d_gene: TRBD1; j_gene: TRBJ1-1; v_gene: TRBV5-1
CDR3aa: CATGPLLTGTGNADTQYF; CDR3nt: TGTGCCACTGGCCCCCTTTTAACCGGGACAGGGAACGCAGATACGCAGTATTTT; abundance: .; d_gene: TRBD1; j_gene: TRBJ2-3; v_gene: TRBV7-2
CDR3aa: CASSLFGHTYEQYF; CDR3nt: TGTGCCAGCAGCTTATTCGGCCATACCTACGAGCAGTACTTC; abundance: few; d_gene: .; j_gene: TRBJ2-7; v_gene: TRBV7-2
CDR3aa: CASSQNPGENTDTQYF; CDR3nt: TGCGCCAGCAGCCAAAACCCCGGCGAGAACACAGATACGCAGTATTTT; abundance: few; d_gene: .; j_gene: TRBJ2-3; v_gene: TRBV4-1
CDR3aa: CASSLNGKSNTEAFF; CDR3nt: TGTGCCAGCAGCTTAAATGGCAAATCGAACACTGAAGCTTTCTTT; abundance: .; d_gene: .; j_gene: TRBJ1-1; v_gene: TRBV7-3
CDR3aa: CASSRPYEQYF; CDR3nt: TGTGCCAGCAGCCGCCCCTACGAGCAGTACTTC; abundance: .; d_gene: .; j_gene: TRBJ2-7; v_gene: TRBV28
CDR3aa: CASTPGQGLGSSYEQYF; CDR3nt: TGTGCCAGCACCCCGGGACAGGGGCTCGGTTCCTCCTACGAGCAGTACTTC; abundance: few; d_gene: TRBD1; j_gene: TRBJ2-7; v_gene: TRBV7-2
CDR3aa: CASSLTGTSGSSYNEQFF; CDR3nt: TGTGCCAGCAGCTTAACCGGGACTAGCGGTAGCTCCTACAATGAGCAGTTCTTC; abundance: few; d_gene: TRBD2; j_gene: TRBJ2-1; v_gene: TRBV7-8
CDR3aa: CATSRRGAETQYF; CDR3nt: TGTGCCACCAGCAGACGGGGGGCAGAGACCCAGTACTTC; abundance: few; d_gene: .; j_gene: TRBJ2-5; v_gene: TRBV15
CDR3aa: CASSRRGTVDGSGYTF; CDR3nt: TGTGCCAGCAGCCGCCGCGGCACCGTCGATGGTTCTGGCTACACCTTC; abundance: .; d_gene: .; j_gene: TRBJ1-2; v_gene: TRBV2
CDR3aa: CASSHRTSGSSYNEQFF; CDR3nt: TGTGCCAGCTCACACCGGACTAGCGGTAGCTCCTACAATGAGCAGTTCTTC; abundance: few; d_gene: TRBD2; j_gene: TRBJ2-1; v_gene: TRBV18
CDR3aa: CASSVEGANYEQYF; CDR3nt: TGTGCCAGCAGCGTAGAAGGGGCCAACTACGAGCAGTACTTC; abundance: .; d_gene: .; j_gene: TRBJ2-7; v_gene: TRBV9
CDR3aa: CASSSTGSSETQYF; CDR3nt: TGTGCCAGCAGCTCCACAGGGTCGTCGGAGACCCAGTACTTC; abundance: few; d_gene: .; j_gene: TRBJ2-5; v_gene: TRBV25-1
CDR3aa: CASGQGWVNTEAFF; CDR3nt: TGTGCCAGCGGGCAGGGTTGGGTGAACACTGAAGCTTTCTTT; abundance: .; d_gene: .; j_gene: TRBJ1-1; v_gene: TRBV9
CDR3aa: CASSELGGLQYF; CDR3nt: TGTGCCAGCAGTGAGCTGGGGGGGCTACAGTATTTT; abundance: .; d_gene: .; j_gene: TRBJ2-3; v_gene: TRBV6-1
CDR3aa: CASSDARVQETQYF; CDR3nt: TGTGCCAGCAGTGACGCGCGGGTACAAGAGACCCAGTACTTC; abundance: few; d_gene: .; j_gene: TRBJ2-5; v_gene: TRBV25-1
CDR3aa: CSVPGPGRALTGELFF; CDR3nt: TGCAGCGTTCCTGGGCCGGGCCGGGCGTTAACCGGGGAGCTGTTTTTT; abundance: few; d_gene: .; j_gene: TRBJ2-2; v_gene: TRBV29-1
CDR3aa: CASSVRETASGKSDTQYF; CDR3nt: TGTGCCAGCAGCGTAAGGGAAACGGCTAGCGGAAAGTCAGATACGCAGTATTTT; abundance: .; d_gene: TRBD2; j_gene: TRBJ2-3; v_gene: TRBV9
CDR3aa: CASSLRPGQRLGTQYF; CDR3nt: TGTGCCAGCAGCTTAAGACCGGGACAGCGTTTGGGGACCCAGTACTTC; abundance: few; d_gene: TRBD1; j_gene: TRBJ2-5; v_gene: TRBV28
CDR3aa: CASSPARLAGPHEQFF; CDR3nt: TGTGCCAGCAGCCCCGCCAGACTAGCCGGTCCCCATGAGCAGTTCTTC; abundance: .; d_gene: TRBD2; j_gene: TRBJ2-1; v_gene: TRBV7-8
CDR3aa: CAISAYRQREYYEQYF; CDR3nt: TGTGCCATCAGTGCGTACAGGCAGCGAGAGTACTACGAGCAGTACTTC; abundance: few; d_gene: .; j_gene: TRBJ2-7; v_gene: TRBV10-3